One sample yielded the 13 T cell receptor beta chains listed below, sequenced in a study of monozygotic twins with cystic fibrosis. Assay: immunoSEQ multiplex PCR; the TCRdb copy retains only in-frame clones and omits some. The data contain 18,000 or so clones, less than 95% of them seen just once; the ten biggest clones take up around 1.6%. The sample consisted of blood. Receptors were obtained from a girl aged 2-10 years with cystic fibrosis.

Here the CDR3 DNA reads TGTGCCAGCAGTTTATCTAGCGGGGCCTCCTACAATGAGCAGTTCTTC. Protein: CASSLSSGASYNEQFF. The rearrangement uses TRBV27 and TRBJ2-1; 8 bases line up with TRBD2. The V gene end was trimmed by 0 bases and the J gene end by 0 bases; junction bases not matched to a gene: 1. The CDR3 is 16 residues long. Germline V gene sequence: CDR1 MNHEY, CDR2 SMNVEV (reference sequence).

The chain couples TRBV28 to TRBJ1-1; D call uncertain. The CDR3 covers 15 residues. Trimming stripped 3 bases from V and 3 bases from J, with 14 bases between. Germline-derived CDR1 and CDR2 are MDHEN and SYDVKM. Written as DNA, the CDR3 is TGTGCCAGCAGTTTGGGAGGGAGGCGATACACTGAAGCTTTCTTT. Its translation is CASSLGGRRYTEAFF.

This clone was seen once. J is TRBJ2-2 and V is TRBV19; 8 bases are a match to TRBD2. The trim removed 7 bases at V and 6 bases at J, leaving 13 bases unmatched. CDR1 and CDR2 (germline): LNHDA, SQIVND (reference sequence). The CDR3 extends over 16 amino acids. Written as DNA, the CDR3 is TGTGCCAGTAAAGTAGGGCCGGGACTAGAATCCGGGGAGCTGTTTTTT. It codes for CASKVGPGLESGELFF.

The chain links TRBV28 to TRBJ2-7; D is possibly TRBD1 or TRBD2 (5 bases each). This CDR3 comprises 13 residues. Germline V lookup: CDR1 MDHEN, CDR2 SYDVKM. Deletions cut 7 bases from V and 0 bases from J, with 10 bases between. CDR3 DNA sequence: TGTGCCAGCACGGGACCTCGCTCCTACGAGCAGTACTTC. Amino acid sequence: CASTGPRSYEQYF.

This clone was recorded a few times. V gene TRBV2 combines with J gene TRBJ1-1; D not certain. Germline V gene data show CDR1 as SNHLY and CDR2 as FYNNEI. V lost 6 bases and J lost 2, with 13 bases in between. CDR3 size: 14 residues. Written as DNA, the CDR3 is TGTGCCAGCAGGTTGGATTTAAGCAACACTGAAGCTTTCTTT. This codes for CASRLDLSNTEAFF. The variable domain in full, completed from reference TRBV2 and TRBJ1-1, reads EPEVTQTPSHQVTQMGQEVILRCVPISNHLYFYWYRQILGQKVEFLVSFYNNEISEKSEIFDDQFSVERPDGSNFTLKIRSTKLEDSAMYFCASRLDLSNTEAFFGQGTRLTVV.

V is TRBV2 and J is TRBJ1-2; D ambiguous. Looked up from germline, CDR1 is SNHLY and CDR2 is FYNNEI. V was shortened by 6 bases and J by 8 bases, with 22 bases between the two germline ends. The CDR3 contains 15 residues. CDR3 in amino acids: CASRGVAGEELGYTF. The CDR3 DNA follows: TGTGCCAGCAGGGGCGTCGCTGGGGAAGAATTAGGCTACACCTTC.

The chain combines TRBV15 with TRBJ1-2, with unresolved D. Germline V gene lookup returns CDR1 LNHNV and CDR2 YYDKDF (reference sequence). This CDR3 comprises 14 residues. V was pared by 0 bases and J by 4 bases, with 9 bases between. The CDR3 DNA reads as TGTGCCACCAGCAGAGACCCCGGGATCTATGGCTACACCTTC. It encodes CATSRDPGIYGYTF.

V is TRBV7-2 and J is TRBJ1-2; 7 nucleotides agree with TRBD1. The CDR3 is made up of 15 amino acids. Germline V gene sequence: CDR1 SGHTA, CDR2 FQGNSA. V lost 5 bases and J lost 5; bases outside the gene matches: 11. The CDR3 loop reads CASSPGTVDGYGYTF. DNA for the CDR3: TGTGCCAGCAGCCCTGGGACAGTTGACGGATATGGCTACACCTTC.

V gene TRBV30 combines with J gene TRBJ1-1, with D maybe TRBD1 (5 bases). The V gene lost 3 bases and the J gene lost 3 bases, with 14 bases spanning the gap. The CDR3 extends over 14 amino acids. CDR1 GTSNPN and CDR2 SVGIG come from the germline V gene (reference sequence). The CDR3 reads CAWSARLGDTEAFF. The CDR3, as DNA: TGTGCCTGGAGCGCTCGGTTGGGGGACACTGAAGCTTTCTTT.

The rearrangement joins TRBV5-1 to TRBJ2-1, with TRBD2 identical over 9 bases. Trimming took 5 bases from V and 7 from J; bases not matched to a gene: 4. Germline loops: CDR1 SGHRS, CDR2 YFSETQ. This CDR3 contains 13 residues. The CDR3 protein is CASRVAGENEQFF. CDR3 DNA sequence: TGCGCCAGCAGAGTAGCGGGAGAGAATGAGCAGTTCTTC.

This rearrangement joins TRBV7-8 to TRBJ2-2; D not resolved. V lost 4 bases to trimming and J lost 1 base, with 10 bases between them. The CDR3 length is 15 residues. CDR1 and CDR2 from the germline V gene are SGHVS and FQNEAQ. CDR3 protein: CASSSRRMNTGELFF. DNA of the CDR3: TGTGCCAGCAGCTCCCGACGGATGAACACCGGGGAGCTGTTTTTT.

V usage is TRBV2 and J usage is TRBJ1-2, with D unresolved. The germline V gene encodes CDR1 SNHLY and CDR2 FYNNEI. V lost 1 base to trimming and J lost 0 bases, with 9 bases between them. There are 15 residues in the CDR3. CDR3 DNA sequence: TGTGCCAGCAGTGAAGACCGGGGATCTAACTATGGCTACACCTTC. Translated, it gives CASSEDRGSNYGYTF. Full variable domain (missing parts from reference TRBV2 and TRBJ1-2): EPEVTQTPSHQVTQMGQEVILRCVPISNHLYFYWYRQILGQKVEFLVSFYNNEISEKSEIFDDQFSVERPDGSNFTLKIRSTKLEDSAMYFCASSEDRGSNYGYTFGSGTRLTVV.

CDR3 region: CASSPSGGGGYTF. DNA of the CDR3: TGTGCCAGCAGTCCTTCCGGAGGGGGTGGCTACACCTTC. The rearrangement joins TRBV6-5 to TRBJ1-2, with a weak D call TRBD1 (6 bases). CDR3 size: 13 residues. Trimming took off 5 bases at V and 7 bases at J, with 14 bases between the two ends. Germline CDR1 is MNHEY and CDR2 is SVGAGI.